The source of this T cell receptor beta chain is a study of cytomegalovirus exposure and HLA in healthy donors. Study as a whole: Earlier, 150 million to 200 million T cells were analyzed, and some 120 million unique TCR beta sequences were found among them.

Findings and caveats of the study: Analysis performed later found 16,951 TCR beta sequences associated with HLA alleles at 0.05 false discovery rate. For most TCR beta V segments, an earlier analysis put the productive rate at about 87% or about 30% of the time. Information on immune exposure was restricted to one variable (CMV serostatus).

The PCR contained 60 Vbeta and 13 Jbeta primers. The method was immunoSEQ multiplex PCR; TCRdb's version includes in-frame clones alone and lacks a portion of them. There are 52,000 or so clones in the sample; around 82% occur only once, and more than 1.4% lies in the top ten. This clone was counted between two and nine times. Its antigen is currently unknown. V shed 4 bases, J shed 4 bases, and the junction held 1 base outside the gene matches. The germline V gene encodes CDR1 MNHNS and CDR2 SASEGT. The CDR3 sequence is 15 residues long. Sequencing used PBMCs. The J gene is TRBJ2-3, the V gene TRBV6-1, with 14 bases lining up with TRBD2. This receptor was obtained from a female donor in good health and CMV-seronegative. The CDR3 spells CASSGLAGGPDTQYF. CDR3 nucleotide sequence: TGTGCCAGCAGTGGACTAGCGGGGGGGCCAGATACGCAGTATTTT.